Presented here are 11 T cell receptor beta chains from one specimen sequenced in a study of blood T cell repertoires in COVID-19. The repertoire was sequenced with immunoSEQ multiplex PCR; TCRdb's copy has only in-frame clones and lacks some. The sample contains 65,000 or so clones, around 84% of which appear only once. The sample was peripheral blood. The receptor set was obtained from a woman in her seventies with acute or convalescent COVID-19.

The chain joins TRBV5-1 to TRBJ1-2, with D maybe TRBD1 (6 bases). V was clipped by 5 bases and J by 1 base, with 12 bases between them. Germline lookup yields CDR1 SGHRS and CDR2 YFSETQ. The CDR3 runs to 14 residues. The CDR3 sequence is CASSPEGGNYGYTF. For the CDR3, the DNA is TGCGCCAGCAGTCCCGAAGGGGGTAACTATGGCTACACCTTC.

This chain uses TRBV5-1 with TRBJ2-5; D might be TRBD1 (6 bases). CDR3 length: 14 amino acids. Looked up from germline, CDR1 is SGHRS and CDR2 is YFSETQ. With 0 bases removed from V and 2 bases from J, the gap between germline ends came to 8 bases. The CDR3 here is CASSLDTGQETQYF. The CDR3 region has the DNA TGCGCCAGCAGCTTGGATACAGGGCAAGAGACCCAGTACTTC.

For this clone: Other DNA sequences in the same sample also yield this CDR3. The chain joins TRBV9 to TRBJ1-4; TRBD1 matches 9 bases. V lost 2 bases, J lost 7 bases, and 3 bases stayed unmatched. The CDR3 spans 14 residues. The germline gives CDR1 SGDLS, CDR2 YYNGEE. The CDR3 coding sequence is TGTGCCAGCAGCGTGGGACAGGGAGGTGAAAAACTGTTTTTT. Translating it yields CASSVGQGGEKLFF.

This clone has more than one count but fewer than ten. V gene TRBV19 combines with J gene TRBJ1-4; D unclear. V was pared by 4 bases and J by 7 bases, with 13 bases between. The length of the CDR3 is 14 residues. From germline, CDR1 is LNHDA and CDR2 SQIVND (reference sequence). The chain's CDR3 is CASSKSYGGEKLFF. CDR3 nucleotide sequence: TGTGCCAGTAGTAAATCCTATGGTGGTGAAAAACTGTTTTTT.

The chain links TRBV2 to TRBJ1-6; no clear D gene. V lost 5 bases and J lost 5, with 7 bases in between. The CDR3 covers 13 residues. Germline V lookup: CDR1 SNHLY, CDR2 FYNNEI. The DNA of the CDR3 is TGTGCCAGCAGTCCGGAGAATAATTCACCCCTCCACTTT. It specifies CASSPENNSPLHF.

The chain links TRBV5-4 to TRBJ2-1; 8 bases are a match to TRBD1. J lost 7 bases, V lost 0 bases, and 6 bases had no gene match. This CDR3 is 15 amino acids long. Germline assignment: CDR1 SGHNT and CDR2 YYREEE (reference sequence). CDR3 DNA sequence: TGTGCCAGCAGCTTGGACAGGGGGATAGGAAATGAGCAGTTCTTC. It is translated as CASSLDRGIGNEQFF. Full variable domain (rest looked up from reference TRBV5-4 and TRBJ2-1): ETGVTQSPTHLIKTRGQQVTLRCSSQSGHNTVSWYQQALGQGPQFIFQYYREEENGRGNFPPRFSGLQFPNYSSELNVNALELDDSALYLCASSLDRGIGNEQFFGPGTRLTVL.

The chain is built from TRBV2 and TRBJ2-3, with D uncertain. This CDR3 comprises 14 residues. V dropped 8 bases and J dropped 2 bases, with 14 bases sitting between them. Germline loops: CDR1 SNHLY, CDR2 FYNNEI. CDR3 coding DNA: TGTGCCAGCCTTAGAGCTTCCAACACAGATACGCAGTATTTT. Amino acids: CASLRASNTDTQYF. Full variable domain (outside the CDR3, taken from reference TRBV2 and TRBJ2-3): EPEVTQTPSHQVTQMGQEVILRCVPISNHLYFYWYRQILGQKVEFLVSFYNNEISEKSEIFDDQFSVERPDGSNFTLKIRSTKLEDSAMYFCASLRASNTDTQYFGPGTRLTVL.

The gene calls are TRBV2 and TRBJ1-5; D ambiguous. V lost 3 bases to trimming and J lost 1 base, with 4 bases between them. The CDR3 runs 13 residues. Germline V gives CDR1 SNHLY, CDR2 FYNNEI. CDR3 DNA: TGTGCCAGCAGTGAGGAGAGCAATCAGCCCCAGCATTTT. It translates to CASSEESNQPQHF.

The chain combines TRBV6-5 with TRBJ2-2; no definite D call. Trimming shortened V by 6 bases and J by 6 bases, and 17 bases separated the two germline ends. CDR3 size: 15 residues. CDR1 is MNHEY and CDR2 is SVGAGI in the germline V gene. The CDR3 is CASSSSWLAAGELFF. Here the CDR3 DNA reads TGTGCCAGCAGCTCCTCGTGGCTCGCAGCCGGGGAGCTGTTTTTT.

The rearrangement joins TRBV14 to TRBJ1-2, with 10 bases identical to TRBD1. J was trimmed by 7 bases and V by 0 bases; bases with no gene match: 11. The CDR3 loop spans 17 amino acids. The germline CDR1 and CDR2 sequences are SGHDN and FVKESK. CDR3 sequence (DNA): TGTGCCAGCAGCCAAGATTCGGGACAGGGGTCGGACGGTGGCTACACCTTC. This gives the protein CASSQDSGQGSDGGYTF.

The chain couples TRBV5-8 to TRBJ1-2, with 8 bases fitting TRBD1. This CDR3 comprises 15 residues. Germline assignment: CDR1 SGHTS and CDR2 YDEGEE. V lost 5 bases to trimming and J lost 3 bases; unmatched junction nucleotides: 9. CDR3: CASRHYRGEDYGYTF. The CDR3 region has the DNA TGTGCCAGCAGACATTACAGGGGGGAGGACTATGGCTACACCTTC.